This entry concerns a single T cell receptor (beta chain). Sequenced by immunoSEQ multiplex PCR; TCRdb stores in-frame clones only, minus some. The table shows 150,000 to 200,000 clones, with just over 85% occurring only once. The data stem from a study of control samples from healthy donors and cancer patients. The V gene's germline CDR1 is SGHVS and CDR2 FQNEAQ. The CDR3 is 13 residues long. Trimming removed 5 bases at V and 5 bases at J, with 10 bases between. This chain links TRBV7-8 with TRBJ1-5, with D uncertain. The clonotype comes from a woman in her 30s in good health. The source material was blood. CDR3 residues: CASSPRGDQPQHF. CDR3 nucleotide sequence: TGTGCCAGCAGCCCCCGCGGGGATCAGCCCCAGCATTTT.